Sequencing of this T cell receptor beta chain was carried out in a study of blood T cells in healthy people across ages. Germline trimming cut 6 bases from V and 7 bases from J; bases unmatched to any gene: 7. This CDR3 spans 14 amino acids. Sample-barcoded 5' priming and a J-beta primer mix drove a second PCR of about 7 to 11 cycles. Each CDR3 protein gets one entry after TCRdb re-called the 5' RACE reads with MiXCR. The data contain around 1,900,000 distinct CDR3 sequences, roughly 43% of them singletons. Sequenced material: blood. The sequence came from a human donor in good health. The rearrangement uses TRBV12-3 or TRBV12-4 and TRBJ1-4, with 8 bases lining up with TRBD1. The DNA for the CDR3 is TGTGCCAGCAGGCCGACAGGGGATCTTGAAAAACTGTTTTTT. It translates to CASRPTGDLEKLFF.